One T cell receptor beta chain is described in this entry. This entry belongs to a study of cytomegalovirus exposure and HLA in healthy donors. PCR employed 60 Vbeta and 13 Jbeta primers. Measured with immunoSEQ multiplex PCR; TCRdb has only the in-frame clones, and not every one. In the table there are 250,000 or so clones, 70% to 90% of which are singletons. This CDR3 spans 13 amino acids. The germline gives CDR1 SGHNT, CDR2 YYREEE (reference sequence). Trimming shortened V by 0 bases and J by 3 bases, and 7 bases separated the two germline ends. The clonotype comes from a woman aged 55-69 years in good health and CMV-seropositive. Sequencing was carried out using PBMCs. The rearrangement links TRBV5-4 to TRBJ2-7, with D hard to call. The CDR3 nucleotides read TGTGCCAGCAGCTTGGACAGCTTCTACGAGCAGTACTTC. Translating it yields CASSLDSFYEQYF.